This T cell receptor (beta chain) originates from a study of blood T cell repertoires in COVID-19. V lost 0 bases, J lost 4 bases, and 7 bases lay in between. This CDR3 is 13 amino acids long. Germline CDR1 LNHNV, CDR2 YYDKDF (reference sequence). TCRdb keeps only in-frame clones here, not all; method: immunoSEQ multiplex PCR. The sample contains more than 400,000 clones, 90% of which appear only once. The sequence was obtained from a man aged 18 to 35 who had recovered from COVID-19. The rearrangement links TRBV15 to TRBJ2-7; D gene unclear. Sequencing input: PBMCs or T cells enriched from blood (not recorded which). CDR3: CATSREANYEQYF. As DNA, the CDR3 is TGTGCCACCAGCAGAGAGGCCAATTACGAGCAGTACTTC.